This T cell receptor beta chain was observed in a study of T cell responses to AZD1222 COVID-19 vaccine. Findings and caveats of the study: Donors were mostly white British, more females; clonal diversity possibly underestimated. Repertoires were collected only later (after the peak T cell response had occurred). Vaccination with two AZD1222 doses was followed by a rise in Spike-specific TCR breadth and depth.

The germline V gene encodes CDR1 SGHTA and CDR2 FQGNSA. The CDR3 loop spans 12 amino acids. V was pared by 2 bases and J by 5 bases, with 7 bases between. Points on this clone: Its antigen is as yet unknown.

TCRdb keeps only in-frame clones here, not all; method: immunoSEQ multiplex PCR. The sample lists tens of thousands of clones, 89% occurring once. The TCR was taken from an adult who received the AZD1222 COVID-19 vaccine. The chain employs TRBV7-2 and TRBJ2-7; D is undetermined. The specimen comprised peripheral blood, sampled 28 days after the second AZD1222 dose. In nucleotides, the CDR3 is TGTGCCAGCAGCTTAAACACCAACGAGCAGTACTTC. It yields the protein CASSLNTNEQYF. The complete variable domain, with remaining parts taken from reference TRBV7-2 and TRBJ2-7, reads GAGVSQSPSNKVTEKGKDVELRCDPISGHTALYWYRQSLGQGLEFLIYFQGNSAPDKSGLPSDRFSAERTGGSVSTLTIQRTQQEDSAVYLCASSLNTNEQYFGPGTRLTVT.